These T cell receptor beta chains were read from a single sample in a study of beta chain features in type 1 diabetes. The table came from immunoSEQ multiplex PCR; TCRdb's copy has only in-frame clones and leaves some out. The sample consists of 970,000 or so clones, around a sixth of them appearing once. The sequenced sample consisted of naive CD4+ T cells from blood. The receptors derive from a woman younger than 30 in good health. Each CDR3 is given with its conserved first and last residue. The order of the fields is D gene, clone size, V gene, J gene, CDR3 protein, CDR3 DNA. A D gene is named only where the DNA matches it firmly. Size values are once, few and many counts, or a class for expanded clones, and some rows have none.

.	.	TRBV5-4	TRBJ2-5	CASSPDPTSETQYF	TGTGCCAGCAGCCCGGACCCGACCAGCGAGACCCAGTACTTC
TRBD2	once	TRBV4-2	TRBJ2-1	CASSPRTSGSDEQFF	TGTGCCAGCAGCCCACGGACTAGCGGGAGCGATGAGCAGTTCTTC
TRBD1	few	TRBV7-2	TRBJ1-2	CASSIGTGQGGYTF	TGTGCCAGCAGCATCGGGACAGGGCAGGGTGGCTACACCTTC
.	.	TRBV7-3	TRBJ2-2	CASSWLHSGELFF	TGTGCCAGCAGCTGGCTTCACTCGGGGGAGCTGTTTTTT
TRBD2	.	TRBV4-3	TRBJ2-3	CASSPRWIAGAEDTQYF	TGCGCCAGCAGCCCAAGATGGATAGCGGGAGCGGAAGATACGCAGTATTTT
TRBD1	.	TRBV7-3	TRBJ2-7	CASSLQGQGPYEQYF	TGTGCCAGCAGCCTTCAGGGACAGGGCCCCTACGAGCAGTACTTC
.	.	TRBV4-1	TRBJ1-2	CASSQDSLRASF	TGCGCCAGCAGCCAAGACTCTCTCAGGGCATCCTTC
TRBD2	.	TRBV13	TRBJ2-1	CASSSRTFTSGKYNEQFF	TGTGCCAGCAGCTCCCGAACCTTCACTAGCGGGAAGTACAATGAGCAGTTCTTC
TRBD1	.	TRBV5-8	TRBJ2-4	CASSSRDRVNIQYF	TGTGCCAGCAGCTCCCGGGACAGGGTGAACATTCAGTACTTC
.	.	TRBV7-9	TRBJ1-1	CASSTSLNTEAFF	TGTGCCAGCAGCACCTCACTGAACACTGAAGCTTTCTTT
TRBD1	.	TRBV7-6	TRBJ2-1	CASSPGTVHPKSYNEQFF	TGTGCCAGCAGCCCCGGGACAGTCCATCCAAAATCCTACAATGAGCAGTTCTTC
TRBD1	.	TRBV28	TRBJ1-2	CASSRQGAPNYGYTF	TGTGCCAGCAGTCGACAGGGGGCGCCTAACTATGGCTACACCTTC
.	.	TRBV7-2	TRBJ1-5	CASSLGAGNQPQHF	TGTGCCAGCAGCTTGGGGGCAGGCAATCAGCCCCAGCATTTT
TRBD2	few	TRBV9	TRBJ2-3	CASSVGGSVPFSTDTQYF	TGTGCCAGCAGCGTAGGCGGGAGCGTGCCATTTAGCACAGATACGCAGTATTTT
TRBD1	.	TRBV11-1	TRBJ2-7	CASSTGQGLPYEQYF	TGTGCCAGCAGCACCGGACAGGGCTTACCCTACGAGCAGTACTTC
.	few	TRBV29-1	TRBJ2-2	CSAGPTQLGTGELFF	TGCAGCGCGGGACCCACGCAATTGGGCACCGGGGAGCTGTTTTTT
.	few	TRBV5-4	TRBJ2-5	CASSLGPGSQETQYF	TGTGCCAGCAGCTTGGGGCCCGGGTCCCAAGAGACCCAGTACTTC
.	few	TRBV28	TRBJ2-1	CASSPHPTTNEQFF	TGTGCCAGCAGTCCTCACCCTACCACCAATGAGCAGTTCTTC
.	few	TRBV6-5	TRBJ1-2	CASSSTIGANYGYTF	TGTGCCAGCAGTTCCACCATAGGGGCTAACTATGGCTACACCTTC
.	few	TRBV2	TRBJ2-1	CASSGEAVSYNEQFF	TGTGCCAGCAGTGGGGAGGCGGTCTCCTACAATGAGCAGTTCTTC
TRBD2	few	TRBV4-1	TRBJ2-3	CASRALGREAAPGDTQYF	TGCGCCAGCAGAGCCTTAGGGCGGGAGGCTGCCCCCGGGGATACGCAGTATTTT
.	few	TRBV20-1	TRBJ2-7	CSARRGREQYF	TGCAGTGCTCGCAGGGGCCGCGAGCAGTACTTC
TRBD2	.	TRBV29-1	TRBJ2-7	CSAATSGRNYEQYF	TGCAGCGCAGCGACTAGCGGGAGAAACTACGAGCAGTACTTC
.	few	TRBV6-5	TRBJ1-2	CASSRRSLYGYTF	TGTGCCAGCAGTCGGAGAAGTTTATATGGCTACACCTTC
TRBD2	.	TRBV5-1	TRBJ2-1	CASSFDVTSASNEQFF	TGCGCCAGCAGCTTCGACGTGACTAGCGCCTCCAATGAGCAGTTCTTC
TRBD2	.	TRBV7-2	TRBJ2-7	CASSLGREGLKYF	TGTGCCAGCAGCTTAGGCCGGGAGGGCCTCAAGTACTTC
.	.	TRBV5-6	TRBJ2-2	CASSLRLVAGELFF	TGTGCCAGCAGCTTGAGACTAGTGGCCGGGGAGCTGTTTTTT
TRBD2	few	TRBV5-4	TRBJ2-7	CASSPGTSPYEQYF	TGTGCCAGCAGCCCGGGGACTAGCCCCTACGAGCAGTACTTC
TRBD1	.	TRBV5-4	TRBJ2-5	CASSSGQGIQETQYF	TGTGCCAGCAGCTCCGGACAGGGGATACAAGAGACCCAGTACTTC
TRBD2	few	TRBV7-2	TRBJ2-7	CASSLVASGSTYEQYF	TGTGCCAGCAGCTTAGTGGCTAGCGGGTCCACCTACGAGCAGTACTTC
.	.	TRBV4-3	TRBJ2-1	CASSQVGLNYNEQFF	TGCGCCAGCAGCCAAGTCGGACTCAACTACAATGAGCAGTTCTTC
.	few	TRBV4-2	TRBJ2-5	CASSQDPAGSQETQYF	TGTGCCAGCAGCCAAGATCCCGCGGGGTCACAAGAGACCCAGTACTTC
TRBD1	.	TRBV27	TRBJ1-1	CASGDRENTEAFF	TGTGCCAGCGGTGACAGGGAGAACACTGAAGCTTTCTTT
.	few	TRBV2	TRBJ1-1	CASSVNPGHTEAFF	TGTGCCAGCAGTGTGAATCCGGGGCACACTGAAGCTTTCTTT
.	few	TRBV7-9	TRBJ2-7	CASSDYQRLYEQYF	TGTGCCAGCAGCGACTACCAGAGGCTGTACGAGCAGTACTTC
.	.	TRBV9	TRBJ1-1	CASSVGLGKAEAFF	TGTGCCAGCAGCGTAGGGCTGGGAAAAGCTGAAGCTTTCTTT
.	few	TRBV7-6	TRBJ2-2	CASRNLQGPPGELFF	TGTGCCAGCAGGAACCTACAGGGTCCGCCCGGGGAGCTGTTTTTT
.	.	TRBV9	TRBJ1-4	CASSPRATANEKLFF	TGTGCCAGCAGCCCCCGGGCCACCGCTAATGAAAAACTGTTTTTT
.	.	TRBV7-2	TRBJ2-1	CASSLGAGNEQFF	TGTGCCAGCAGCTTAGGGGCCGGTAATGAGCAGTTCTTC
.	few	TRBV5-8	TRBJ1-1	CASRRGNTEAFF	TGTGCCAGCAGACGTGGGAACACTGAAGCTTTCTTT
.	few	TRBV7-9	TRBJ2-3	CASSLDAGHLPPDTQYF	TGTGCCAGCAGCTTAGACGCGGGGCACCTACCCCCAGATACGCAGTATTTT
.	few	TRBV4-3	TRBJ1-3	CASSQVGPGVGNTIYF	TGCGCCAGCAGCCAAGTCGGACCGGGGGTTGGAAACACCATATATTTT